This TCR beta chain was captured in a study of T cell repertoires in cytomegalovirus infection. Comment on this clonotype: Its specificity is unknown.

Germline V gene sequence: CDR1 KGHSH, CDR2 LQKENI. The CDR3 runs to 14 residues. The ends lost 2 bases at V and 0 bases at J; junction bases unmatched: 1. TCRdb ran MiXCR on the reads and lists one entry per CDR3 protein. The sample includes approximately 1,000,000 distinct CDR3 sequences, around 30% of them seen just once. This receptor was identified in a human donor in good health (CMV status not recorded). Some clones in this sample may be carry-over from other donors' samples. Sequencing used cultured CD8+ T cells from PBMCs, obtained from culture after CMV antigen stimulation. This chain joins TRBV18 and TRBJ2-7; 7 bases agree with TRBD1. CDR3 nucleotide sequence: TGTGCCAGCTCACCAACAGGGGACTCCTACGAGCAGTACTTC. Amino acid sequence: CASSPTGDSYEQYF.